This section outlines one T cell receptor (beta chain) sequence together with its context. Its antigen is not identified. The entry originates in a study of cytomegalovirus exposure and HLA in healthy donors. Overall study results and limits: A later analysis found that most CMV-associated TCR beta chains appeared HLA-restricted. Some V segments (TRBV6-2 and TRBV6-3 among them) were excluded as indistinguishable.

PCR used 60 Vbeta primers and 13 Jbeta primers. Measured with immunoSEQ multiplex PCR; TCRdb has only the in-frame clones, and not every one. The sample records 70,000 or so clones, roughly 74% being singletons. V shed 3 bases and J shed 1 base, with 9 bases lying between them. The CDR3 has 14 amino acids. The germline V gene has CDR1 SEHNR and CDR2 FQNEAQ (reference sequence). The specimen sequenced was PBMCs. The receptor was isolated from a woman aged 55-70 years in good health and CMV-seropositive. This sequence joins TRBV7-9 and TRBJ1-1; D is perhaps TRBD1 (5 bases). CDR3: CASSFQGPNTEAFF. The CDR3 nucleotides read TGTGCCAGCAGCTTCCAGGGCCCGAACACTGAAGCTTTCTTT.